A single sample is the source of the 4 T cell receptor beta chains below, sequenced in a study of radiotherapy plus CTLA-4 blockade in lung cancer. Profiled with immunoSEQ multiplex PCR; TCRdb holds only in-frame clones, not every one. This repertoire shows tens of thousands of clones, 70% to 80% found once; its top ten account for just under 8%. The material was peripheral blood, obtained from a patient treated with radiotherapy plus ipilimumab. Every receptor here comes from a human donor with non-small cell lung cancer who had stable disease on radiotherapy plus ipilimumab.

The gene calls are TRBV21-1 and TRBJ1-2; the table's D call, TRBD1, has no DNA check behind it. TRBV21-1 corresponds to a pseudogene. The CDR3 has 15 amino acids. The CDR3 protein is CASSTYRETNYGYTF. CDR3 sequence (DNA): TGTGCCAGCAGCACCTACAGAGAAACTAACTATGGCTACACCTTC.

V usage is TRBV4-3 and J usage is TRBJ2-5; 14 bases align to TRBD2. Unmatched junction bases numbered 5, after V lost 3 bases and J lost 5 bases. Germline CDR1 reads LGHNA; CDR2 reads YSLEER. The CDR3 has 16 residues. CDR3 residues: CASSQGRTSGGETQYF. The CDR3 region has the DNA TGCGCCAGCAGCCAGGGGAGGACTAGCGGGGGGGAGACCCAGTACTTC.

The V and J genes are TRBV5-1 and TRBJ2-1; 7 positions match TRBD1. J lost 8 bases, V lost 7 bases, and 15 bases had no gene match. This CDR3 has 15 residues. Germline V CDR1 and CDR2: SGHRS, YFSETQ. CDR3: CASSPSGTVVDEQFF. CDR3 coding DNA: TGCGCCAGCTCCCCGTCAGGGACAGTGGTCGATGAGCAGTTCTTC.

This chain links TRBV4-1 with TRBJ1-5; 8 bases are shared with TRBD1. The V gene end was trimmed by 0 bases and the J gene end by 8 bases; junction bases not matched to a gene: 9. This CDR3 spans 16 amino acids. The germline V gene encodes CDR1 MGHRA and CDR2 YSYEKL. This chain's CDR3 is CASSQDPAGGGEPQHF. As DNA, the CDR3 is TGCGCCAGCAGCCAAGATCCGGCAGGGGGCGGTGAGCCCCAGCATTTT.